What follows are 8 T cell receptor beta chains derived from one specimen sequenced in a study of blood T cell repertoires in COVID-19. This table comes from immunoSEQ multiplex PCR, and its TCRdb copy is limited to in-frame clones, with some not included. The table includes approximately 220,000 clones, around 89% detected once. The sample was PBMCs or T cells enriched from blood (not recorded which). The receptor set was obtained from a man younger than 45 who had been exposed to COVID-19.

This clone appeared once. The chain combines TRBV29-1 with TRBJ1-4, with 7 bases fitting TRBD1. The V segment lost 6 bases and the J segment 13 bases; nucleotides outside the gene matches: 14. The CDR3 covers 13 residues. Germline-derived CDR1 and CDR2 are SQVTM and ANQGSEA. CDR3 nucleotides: TGCAGCGTACATCTCGGGCCTCAGGGGGGACTGTTTTTT. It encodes CSVHLGPQGGLFF.

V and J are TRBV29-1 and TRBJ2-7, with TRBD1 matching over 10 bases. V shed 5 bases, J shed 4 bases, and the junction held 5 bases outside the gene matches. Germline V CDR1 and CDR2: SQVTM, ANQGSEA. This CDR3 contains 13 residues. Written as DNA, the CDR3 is TGCAGCGTTACGACAGGGGGCGGGTACGAGCAGTACTTC. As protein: CSVTTGGGYEQYF.

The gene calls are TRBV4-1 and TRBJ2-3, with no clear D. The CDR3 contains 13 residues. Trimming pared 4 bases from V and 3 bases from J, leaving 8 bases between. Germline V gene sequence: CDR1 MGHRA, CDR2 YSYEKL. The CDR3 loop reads CASSRLLTDTQYF. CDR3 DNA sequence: TGCGCCAGCAGCCGTCTCCTAACAGATACGCAGTATTTT.

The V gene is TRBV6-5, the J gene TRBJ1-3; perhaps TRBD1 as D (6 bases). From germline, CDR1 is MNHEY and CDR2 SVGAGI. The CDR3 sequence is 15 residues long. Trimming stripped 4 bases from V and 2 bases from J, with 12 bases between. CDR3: CASSLTGQTGNTIYF. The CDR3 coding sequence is TGTGCCAGCAGTTTGACAGGCCAAACTGGAAACACCATATATTTT.

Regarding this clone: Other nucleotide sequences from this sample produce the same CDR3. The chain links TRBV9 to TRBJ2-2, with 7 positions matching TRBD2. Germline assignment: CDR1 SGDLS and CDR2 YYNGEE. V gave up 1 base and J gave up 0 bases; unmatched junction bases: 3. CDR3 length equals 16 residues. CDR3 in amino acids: CASSVSGGANTGELFF. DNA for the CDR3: TGTGCCAGCAGCGTAAGTGGGGGGGCGAACACCGGGGAGCTGTTTTTT.

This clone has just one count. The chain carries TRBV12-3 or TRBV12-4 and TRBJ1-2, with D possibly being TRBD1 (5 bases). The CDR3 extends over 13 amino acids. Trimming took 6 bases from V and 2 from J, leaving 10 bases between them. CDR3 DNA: TGTGCCAGCAGCGGACGGGGGAACTATGGCTACACCTTC. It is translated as CASSGRGNYGYTF.

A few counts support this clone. Here the CDR3 DNA reads TGTGCCAGCAGCCCTGTCCGGACAGGTGACTATGGCTACACCTTC. It specifies CASSPVRTGDYGYTF. The rearrangement joins TRBV3-1 (or the pseudogene TRBV3-2) to TRBJ1-2, with TRBD1 matching 7 bases. Trimming removed 4 bases from V and 3 bases from J; junction bases left unmatched: 8. Germline CDR1 is LGHDT and CDR2 is YNNKEL (reference sequence). The CDR3 totals 15 residues.

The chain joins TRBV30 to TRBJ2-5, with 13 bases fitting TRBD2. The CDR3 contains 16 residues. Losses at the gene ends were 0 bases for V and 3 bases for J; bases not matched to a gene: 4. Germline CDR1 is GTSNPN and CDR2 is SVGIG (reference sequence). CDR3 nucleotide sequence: TGTGCCTGGAGTGTACCCGGGACTAGCGGGGAAGAGACCCAGTACTTC. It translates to CAWSVPGTSGEETQYF.